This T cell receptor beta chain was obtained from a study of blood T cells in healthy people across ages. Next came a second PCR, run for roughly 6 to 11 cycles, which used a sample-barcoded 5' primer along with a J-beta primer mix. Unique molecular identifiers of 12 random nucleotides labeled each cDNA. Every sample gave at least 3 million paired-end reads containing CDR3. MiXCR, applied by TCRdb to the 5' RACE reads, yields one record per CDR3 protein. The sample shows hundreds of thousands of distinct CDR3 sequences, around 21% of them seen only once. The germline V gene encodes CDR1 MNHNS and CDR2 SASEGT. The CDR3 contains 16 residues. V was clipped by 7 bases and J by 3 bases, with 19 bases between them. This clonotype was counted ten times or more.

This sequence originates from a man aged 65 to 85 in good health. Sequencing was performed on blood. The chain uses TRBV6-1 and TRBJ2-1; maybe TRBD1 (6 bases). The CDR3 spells CASTLRGGGGYNEQFF. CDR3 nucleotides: TGTGCCAGCACCCTTCGTGGGGGCGGAGGCTACAATGAGCAGTTCTTC.